This entry is about one T cell receptor (beta chain). The germline gives CDR1 SNHLY, CDR2 FYNNEI. The CDR3 extends over 15 amino acids. V shed 11 bases and J 3 bases; nucleotides not matched to a gene: 7. The sample originates from a study of blood T cell repertoires in COVID-19. Some clones are missing from TCRdb's copy, which holds only in-frame ones; the method was immunoSEQ multiplex PCR. This sample yields around 230,000 clones, of which roughly 87% are seen a single time; just over 7% belongs to the top ten. The source is a man aged 55 to 69 who had recovered from COVID-19. Sequences were obtained from peripheral blood. The genes are TRBV2 and TRBJ1-6; 10 bases map to TRBD1. CDR3 nucleotide sequence: TGTGCCTTCCGACAGGGGGCCGGCTATAATTCACCCCTCCACTTT. The encoded protein is CAFRQGAGYNSPLHF.